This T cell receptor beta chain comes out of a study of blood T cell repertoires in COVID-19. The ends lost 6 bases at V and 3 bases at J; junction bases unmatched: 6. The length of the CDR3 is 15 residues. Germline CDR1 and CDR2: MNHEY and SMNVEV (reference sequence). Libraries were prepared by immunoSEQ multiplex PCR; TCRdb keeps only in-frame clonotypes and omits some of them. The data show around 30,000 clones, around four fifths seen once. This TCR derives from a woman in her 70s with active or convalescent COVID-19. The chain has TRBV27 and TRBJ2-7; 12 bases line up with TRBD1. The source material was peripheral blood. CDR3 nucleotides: TGTGCCAGCAGCCGGGGACAGGGGGCAGTCTACGAGCAGTACTTC. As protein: CASSRGQGAVYEQYF.